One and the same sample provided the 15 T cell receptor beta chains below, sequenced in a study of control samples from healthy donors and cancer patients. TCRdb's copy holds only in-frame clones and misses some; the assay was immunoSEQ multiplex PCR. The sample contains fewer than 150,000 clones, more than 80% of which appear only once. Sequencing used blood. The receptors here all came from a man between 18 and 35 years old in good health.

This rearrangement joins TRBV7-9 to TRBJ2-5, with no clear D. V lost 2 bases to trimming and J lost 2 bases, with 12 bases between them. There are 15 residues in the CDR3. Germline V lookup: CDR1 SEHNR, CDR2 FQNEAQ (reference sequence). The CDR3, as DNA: TGTGCCAGCAGCTTAAACGCTGTGGGTCAAGAGACCCAGTACTTC. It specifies CASSLNAVGQETQYF.

The CDR3 nucleotides read TGTGCCTGGAGTGTAGGGGGGGCCTGGGGCGGGGAGCTGTTTTTT. Translating gives CAWSVGGAWGGELFF. The rearrangement uses TRBV30 and TRBJ2-2; D perhaps matches TRBD2 (7 bases). Per the germline V gene, CDR1 is GTSNPN and CDR2 is SVGIG (reference sequence). V lost 0 bases, J lost 7 bases, and 15 bases lay in between. The length of the CDR3 is 15 residues.

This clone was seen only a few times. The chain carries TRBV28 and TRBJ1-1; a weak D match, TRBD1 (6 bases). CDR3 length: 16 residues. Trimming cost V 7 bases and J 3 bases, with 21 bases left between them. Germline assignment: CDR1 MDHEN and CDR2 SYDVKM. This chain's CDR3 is CASTSTPGAGDTEAFF. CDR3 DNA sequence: TGTGCCAGCACAAGCACCCCAGGGGCGGGGGACACTGAAGCTTTCTTT.

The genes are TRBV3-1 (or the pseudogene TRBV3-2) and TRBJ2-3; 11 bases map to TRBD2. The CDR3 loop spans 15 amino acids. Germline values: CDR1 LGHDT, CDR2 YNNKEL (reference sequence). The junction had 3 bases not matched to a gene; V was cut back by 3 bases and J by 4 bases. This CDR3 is CASSQPSGRSDTQYF. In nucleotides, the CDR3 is TGTGCCAGCAGCCAGCCTAGCGGGAGGTCAGATACGCAGTATTTT.

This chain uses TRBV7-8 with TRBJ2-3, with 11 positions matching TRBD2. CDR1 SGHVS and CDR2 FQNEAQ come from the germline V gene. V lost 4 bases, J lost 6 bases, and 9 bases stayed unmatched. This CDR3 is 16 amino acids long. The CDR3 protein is CASSSLSGGAWDTQYF. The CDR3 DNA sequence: TGTGCCAGCAGCTCCCTTAGCGGGGGGGCCTGGGATACGCAGTATTTT.

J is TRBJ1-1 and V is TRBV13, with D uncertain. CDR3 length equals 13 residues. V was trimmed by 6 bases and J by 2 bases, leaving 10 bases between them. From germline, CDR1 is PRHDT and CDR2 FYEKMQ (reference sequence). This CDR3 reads CASRTGANTEAFF. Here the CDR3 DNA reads TGTGCCAGCAGGACGGGAGCAAACACTGAAGCTTTCTTT.

The CDR3 is CASSPGTMGQETQYF. The CDR3 DNA reads TGTGCCAGCAGCCCCGGGACTATGGGACAAGAGACCCAGTACTTC. This sequence joins TRBV7-3 and TRBJ2-5; 7 nucleotides line up with TRBD2. The CDR3 has 15 amino acids. Germline V gene sequence: CDR1 SGHTA, CDR2 FQGTGA. V shed 5 bases, J shed 2 bases, and the junction held 8 bases outside the gene matches.

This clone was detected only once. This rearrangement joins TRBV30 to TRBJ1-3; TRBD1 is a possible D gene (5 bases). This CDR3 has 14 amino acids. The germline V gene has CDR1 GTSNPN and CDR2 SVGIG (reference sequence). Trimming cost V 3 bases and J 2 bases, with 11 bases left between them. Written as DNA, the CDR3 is TGTGCCTGGAGCGATGACAGCCCTGGAAACACCATATATTTT. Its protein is CAWSDDSPGNTIYF.

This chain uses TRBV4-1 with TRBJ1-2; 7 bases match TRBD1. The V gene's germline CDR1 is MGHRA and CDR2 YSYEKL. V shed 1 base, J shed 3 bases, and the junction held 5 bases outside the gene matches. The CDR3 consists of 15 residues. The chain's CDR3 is CASSQVRGTYYGYTF. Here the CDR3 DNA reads TGCGCCAGCAGCCAAGTCAGGGGGACCTACTATGGCTACACCTTC.

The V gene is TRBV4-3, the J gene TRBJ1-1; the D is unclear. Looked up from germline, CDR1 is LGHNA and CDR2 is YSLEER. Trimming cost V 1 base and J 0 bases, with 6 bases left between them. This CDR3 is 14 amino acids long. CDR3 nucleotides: TGCGCCAGCAGCCAAGGACAAGTGAACACTGAAGCTTTCTTT. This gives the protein CASSQGQVNTEAFF.

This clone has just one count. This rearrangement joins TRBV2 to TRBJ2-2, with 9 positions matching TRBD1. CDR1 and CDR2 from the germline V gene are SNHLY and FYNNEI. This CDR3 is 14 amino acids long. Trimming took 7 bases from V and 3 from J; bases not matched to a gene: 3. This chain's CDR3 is CASKRQGDTGELFF. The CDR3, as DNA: TGTGCCAGCAAAAGACAGGGGGACACCGGGGAGCTGTTTTTT.

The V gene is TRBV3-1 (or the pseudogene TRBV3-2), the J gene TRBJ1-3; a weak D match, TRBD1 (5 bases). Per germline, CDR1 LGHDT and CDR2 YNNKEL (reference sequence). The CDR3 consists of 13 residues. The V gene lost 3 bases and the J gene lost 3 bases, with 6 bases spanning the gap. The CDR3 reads CASSQGDGNTIYF. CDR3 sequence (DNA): TGTGCCAGCAGCCAGGGGGATGGAAACACCATATATTTT.

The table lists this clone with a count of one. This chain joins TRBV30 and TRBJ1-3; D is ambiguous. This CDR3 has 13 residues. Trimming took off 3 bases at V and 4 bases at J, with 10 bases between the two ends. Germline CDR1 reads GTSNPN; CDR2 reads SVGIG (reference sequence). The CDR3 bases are TGTGCCTGGAGGAATACGGGAGGAAACACCATATATTTT. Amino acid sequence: CAWRNTGGNTIYF.

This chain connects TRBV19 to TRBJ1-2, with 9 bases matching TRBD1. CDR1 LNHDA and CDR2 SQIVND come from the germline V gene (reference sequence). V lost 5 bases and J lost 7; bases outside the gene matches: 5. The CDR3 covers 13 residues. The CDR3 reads CASSYRQGGGYTF. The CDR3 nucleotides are TGTGCCAGTAGTTACCGACAGGGGGGTGGCTACACCTTC. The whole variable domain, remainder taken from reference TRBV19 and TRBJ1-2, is DGGITQSPKYLFRKEGQNVTLSCEQNLNHDAMYWYRQDPGQGLRLIYYSQIVNDFQKGDIAEGYSVSREKKESFPLTVTSAQKNPTAFYLCASSYRQGGGYTFGSGTRLTVV.

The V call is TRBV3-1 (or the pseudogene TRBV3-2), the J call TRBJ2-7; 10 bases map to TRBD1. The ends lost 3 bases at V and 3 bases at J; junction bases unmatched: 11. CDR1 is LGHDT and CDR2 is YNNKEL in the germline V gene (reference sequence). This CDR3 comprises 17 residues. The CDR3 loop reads CASSQGPTGGGSYEQYV. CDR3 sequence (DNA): TGTGCCAGCAGCCAGGGGCCGACAGGGGGCGGCAGCTACGAGCAGTACGTC.